One T cell receptor beta chain is described in this entry. TCRdb's copy holds only in-frame clones and misses some; the assay was immunoSEQ multiplex PCR. Of around 270,000 clones in the sample, approximately 90% were seen once. The germline V and J ends were trimmed by 7 bases and 2 bases, with 14 bases remaining between them. The CDR3 runs 14 residues. Germline values: CDR1 WSHSY, CDR2 SAAADI. The data derive from a study of blood T cell repertoires in COVID-19. Across the study: The study drew acute and convalescent COVID-19 samples from the United States, Italy and Spain.

The source of this sequence is a man aged 55 to 70 who had recovered from COVID-19. The sequenced material came from peripheral blood. The rearrangement uses TRBV10-2 and TRBJ1-2; the D gene is possibly TRBD1 (6 bases). The CDR3 loop reads CASKGVGVNYGYTF. The CDR3 DNA sequence: TGCGCCAGCAAGGGGGTCGGAGTAAACTATGGCTACACCTTC.